This is a list of T cell receptor beta chains from one sample in a study of tissue T cells after allogeneic stem cell transplantation. The table came from immunoSEQ multiplex PCR; TCRdb's copy has only in-frame clones and leaves some out. The table includes 2,900 or so clones, 72% detected once. The sample in question was colon tissue, obtained at autopsy. The receptors shown here come from a male patient at least 60 years old with steroid-refractory graft-versus-host disease after an allogeneic stem cell transplant. Some T cells may be graft donor cells. CDR3s include the opening cysteine and the closing phenylalanine or tryptophan. The order of the fields is clone size, J gene, V gene, D gene, CDR3 protein, CDR3 DNA. The D gene is left open where the match is weak. Not all rows give a size; the values are once, few, many and, for expanded clones, a class.

few	TRBJ1-1	TRBV10-1	-	CASSTYRAYRCGTEAFF	TGCGCCAGCAGTACCTACAGGGCCTACCGCTGTGGCACTGAAGCTTTCTTT
-	TRBJ1-1	TRBV5-1	-	CASRRGQLNTEAFF	TGCGCCAGCAGGCGGGGACAACTGAACACTGAAGCTTTCTTT
-	TRBJ1-2	TRBV30	-	CAWSRTATGGYTF	TGTGCCTGGAGCCGGACTGCTACGGGGGGCTACACCTTC
-	TRBJ1-1	TRBV6-5	-	CASSYDPAKGTEAFF	TGTGCCAGCAGTTACGATCCAGCCAAGGGCACTGAAGCTTTCTTT
-	TRBJ1-4	TRBV19	-	CASSIVVGATNEKLFF	TGTGCCAGTAGTATAGTAGTTGGGGCGACTAATGAAAAACTGTTTTTT
-	TRBJ2-2	TRBV7-2	-	CASSPRTRGNTGELFF	TGTGCCAGCAGCCCCCGGACGAGGGGCAACACCGGGGAGCTGTTTTTT
-	TRBJ1-3	TRBV28	-	CASRLQDLSGNTIYF	TGTGCCAGCAGACTCCAGGACCTCTCTGGAAACACCATATATTTT
few	TRBJ2-5	TRBV5-6	-	CASGEAGQETQYF	TGTGCCAGCGGAGAGGCAGGCCAAGAGACCCAGTACTTC
once	TRBJ2-1	TRBV5-4	-	CASSLLSGPYNEQFF	TGTGCCAGCAGCTTACTTAGCGGACCTTACAATGAGCAGTTCTTC
-	TRBJ1-1	TRBV29-1	-	CSVDDTEAFF	TGCAGCGTTGACGACACTGAAGCTTTCTTT
-	TRBJ2-5	TRBV3-1/TRBV3-2	TRBD2	CASSRSGGGPQETQYF	TGTGCCAGCAGCCGAAGCGGGGGAGGTCCTCAGGAGACCCAGTACTTC
-	TRBJ1-4	TRBV24-1	TRBD1	CATSDSGQTEKLFF	TGTGCCACCAGTGATTCGGGACAGACCGAAAAACTGTTTTTT
-	TRBJ1-6	TRBV5-1	-	CASSLDASSYNSPLHF	TGCGCCAGCAGCTTAGACGCCAGCTCCTATAATTCACCCCTCCACTTT
-	TRBJ1-6	TRBV6-5	-	CASSYSQSSYNSPLHF	TGTGCCAGCAGTTACTCGCAGAGCTCCTATAATTCACCCCTCCACTTT
few	TRBJ2-5	TRBV9	-	CASTRDGGSETQYF	TGTGCCAGCACACGGGACGGGGGTTCGGAGACCCAGTACTTC
-	TRBJ2-1	TRBV2	TRBD2	CASSGTSGANEQFF	TGTGCCAGCAGTGGGACTAGCGGGGCCAATGAGCAGTTCTTC
-	TRBJ2-5	TRBV10-3	-	CAIERIFRGIRPKMETQYF	TGTGCCATCGAACGAATTTTTAGGGGAATCAGGCCCAAGATGGAGACCCAGTACTTC
-	TRBJ1-3	TRBV18	-	CASSPSIETLTGNTIYF	TGTGCCAGCTCACCAAGCATAGAGACACTTACTGGAAACACCATATATTTT
-	TRBJ2-4	TRBV28	TRBD1	CASSAGGNIQYF	TGTGCCAGCAGTGCAGGGGGAAACATTCAGTACTTC
once	TRBJ1-1	TRBV5-1	TRBD1	CASSFFHRDRDGAEAFF	TGCGCCAGCAGCTTCTTCCACCGGGACAGGGATGGCGCTGAAGCTTTCTTT
-	TRBJ2-5	TRBV19	-	CASSISHQETQYF	TGTGCCAGTAGTATCTCGCACCAAGAGACCCAGTACTTC
-	TRBJ2-1	TRBV10-3	-	CAISESLSRSYNEQFF	TGTGCCATCAGTGAATCCCTTTCGCGCTCCTACAATGAGCAGTTCTTC
-	TRBJ2-7	TRBV3-1/TRBV3-2	TRBD2	CASSQTSGGAGRHEQYF	TGTGCCAGCAGTCAAACTAGCGGGGGGGCCGGGCGCCACGAGCAGTACTTC
-	TRBJ2-7	TRBV28	-	CAGSQSTGYEQYF	TGTGCCGGGAGTCAGTCGACAGGCTACGAGCAGTACTTC
few	TRBJ2-2	TRBV28	TRBD1	CASGRDRVPAGELFF	TGTGCCAGCGGACGGGACAGGGTGCCAGCCGGGGAGCTGTTTTTT
-	TRBJ2-7	TRBV6-6	-	CASKRGASSYEQYF	TGTGCCAGCAAAAGGGGAGCGAGCTCCTACGAGCAGTACTTC
-	TRBJ1-1	TRBV19	TRBD1	CASREQGDGMNTEAFF	TGTGCCAGTCGGGAGCAGGGGGACGGCATGAACACTGAAGCTTTCTTT
-	TRBJ1-2	TRBV27	-	CASSLKGQNPNYGYTF	TGTGCCAGCAGTCTCAAAGGACAGAACCCCAACTATGGCTACACCTTC
once	TRBJ2-2	TRBV6-2/TRBV6-3	-	CASSYLGGLTGELFF	TGTGCCAGCAGTTACCTTGGGGGACTCACCGGGGAGCTGTTTTTT
-	TRBJ2-6	TRBV5-6	-	CASSLKNFWSGANVLTF	TGCGCCAGCAGCTTGAAAAATTTTTGGTCTGGGGCCAACGTCCTGACTTTC
-	TRBJ1-1	TRBV11-3	-	CASSLDDREAFF	TGTGCCAGCAGCTTAGACGACAGGGAAGCTTTCTTT
-	TRBJ1-5	TRBV19	TRBD1	CASSIPTTGMNQPQHF	TGTGCCAGTAGTATACCTACGACAGGGATGAATCAGCCCCAGCATTTT
-	TRBJ1-1	TRBV19	-	CASSARGGLNTEAFF	TGTGCCAGTAGTGCCCGGGGGGGGCTGAACACTGAAGCTTTCTTT
-	TRBJ1-4	TRBV6-5	TRBD1	CASRLDRGNEKLFF	TGTGCCAGCAGACTGGACAGGGGGAATGAAAAACTGTTTTTT
-	TRBJ2-2	TRBV5-1	TRBD1	CASSSTGTVNTGELFF	TGCGCCAGCAGCTCTACCGGGACAGTGAACACCGGGGAGCTGTTTTTT
-	TRBJ1-3	TRBV7-2	-	CASSLGPGNSGNTIYF	TGTGCCAGCAGCTTGGGCCCTGGGAACTCTGGAAACACCATATATTTT
hyperexpanded	TRBJ1-3	TRBV2	-	CASMGSSGNTIYF	TGTGCCAGCATGGGAAGCTCTGGAAACACCATATATTTT
-	TRBJ2-5	TRBV3-1/TRBV3-2	TRBD2	CASSHRTSGDTETQYF	TGTGCCAGCAGCCATAGGACTAGCGGGGACACAGAGACCCAGTACTTC
-	TRBJ1-3	TRBV29-1	TRBD1	CSVTTGSTIYF	TGCAGCGTAACGACAGGGTCCACCATATATTTT
-	TRBJ2-1	TRBV11-2	TRBD1	CASSLARGLANEQFF	TGTGCCAGCAGCCTAGCCAGGGGGTTGGCCAATGAGCAGTTCTTC
-	TRBJ2-3	TRBV19	-	CASSGQVDTQYF	TGTGCCAGTAGTGGACAAGTCGATACGCAGTATTTT
few	TRBJ1-2	TRBV28	-	CASLRGDPANYGYTF	TGTGCCAGCCTCCGAGGAGACCCAGCTAACTATGGCTACACCTTC
few	TRBJ2-7	TRBV19	-	CASSTGPVGGGRLYEQYF	TGTGCCAGTAGTACAGGGCCCGTAGGAGGGGGTCGCCTCTACGAGCAGTACTTC
once	TRBJ2-3	TRBV19	-	CASSTGDFTDTQYF	TGTGCCAGTAGTACCGGGGACTTTACAGATACGCAGTATTTT
once	TRBJ1-2	TRBV28	-	CASRATDSNYGYTF	TGTGCCAGCAGAGCGACCGACAGTAACTATGGCTACACCTTC
-	TRBJ1-3	TRBV5-1	TRBD1	CASSFSGTGEGNTIYF	TGCGCCAGCAGCTTTTCTGGGACAGGGGAAGGAAACACCATATATTTT
few	TRBJ2-1	TRBV11-2	TRBD1	CASSLSRGLYNEQFF	TGTGCCAGCAGCCTTAGCAGGGGGCTTTACAATGAGCAGTTCTTC
-	TRBJ1-2	TRBV30	TRBD1	CASSGQMNYGYTF	TGTGCCTCGTCGGGACAGATGAACTATGGCTACACCTTC
-	TRBJ2-5	TRBV5-1	TRBD1	CASSFTQGARQETQYF	TGCGCCAGCAGCTTTACACAGGGGGCCAGGCAAGAGACCCAGTACTTC
hyperexpanded	TRBJ1-1	TRBV10-3	TRBD1	CAISAGQGGRYFF	TGTGCCATCAGTGCTGGACAGGGAGGGAGATATTTCTTT
few	TRBJ2-7	TRBV7-2	TRBD1	CASSMDRERSEQYF	TGTGCCAGCAGCATGGACAGGGAAAGGAGCGAGCAGTACTTC
-	TRBJ2-7	TRBV2	-	CASREDTYEQYF	TGTGCCAGCAGGGAGGACACCTACGAGCAGTACTTC
-	TRBJ1-1	TRBV18	-	CASSPPSRAENTEAFF	TGTGCCAGCTCACCACCTTCGCGGGCGGAGAACACTGAAGCTTTCTTT